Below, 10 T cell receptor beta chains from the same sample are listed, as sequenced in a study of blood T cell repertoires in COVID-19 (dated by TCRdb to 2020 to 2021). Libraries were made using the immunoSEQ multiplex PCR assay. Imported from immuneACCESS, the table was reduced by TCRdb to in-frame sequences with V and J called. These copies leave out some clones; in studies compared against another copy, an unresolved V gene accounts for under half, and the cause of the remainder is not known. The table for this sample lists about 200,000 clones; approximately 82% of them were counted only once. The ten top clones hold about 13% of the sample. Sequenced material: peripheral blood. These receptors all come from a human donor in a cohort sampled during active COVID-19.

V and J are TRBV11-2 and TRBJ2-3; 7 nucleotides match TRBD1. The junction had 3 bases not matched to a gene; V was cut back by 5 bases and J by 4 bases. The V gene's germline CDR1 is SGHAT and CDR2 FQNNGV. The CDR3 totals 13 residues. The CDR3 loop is CASSLGQADTQYF. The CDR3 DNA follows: TGTGCCAGCAGCCTCGGACAGGCAGATACGCAGTATTTT.

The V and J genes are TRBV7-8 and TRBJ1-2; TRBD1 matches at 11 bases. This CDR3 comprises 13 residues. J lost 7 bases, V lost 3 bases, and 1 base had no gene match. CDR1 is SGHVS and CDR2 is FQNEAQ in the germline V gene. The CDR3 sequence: CASSLGQGGGYTF. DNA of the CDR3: TGTGCCAGCAGCTTGGGACAGGGGGGTGGCTACACCTTC.

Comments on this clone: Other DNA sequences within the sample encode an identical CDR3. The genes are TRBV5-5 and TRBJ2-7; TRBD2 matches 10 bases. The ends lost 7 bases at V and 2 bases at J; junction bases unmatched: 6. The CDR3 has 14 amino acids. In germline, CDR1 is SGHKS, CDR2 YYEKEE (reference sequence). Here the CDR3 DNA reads TGTGCCAGCCGGCCCAGCGGGAGGGCCTACGAGCAGTACTTC. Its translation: CASRPSGRAYEQYF.

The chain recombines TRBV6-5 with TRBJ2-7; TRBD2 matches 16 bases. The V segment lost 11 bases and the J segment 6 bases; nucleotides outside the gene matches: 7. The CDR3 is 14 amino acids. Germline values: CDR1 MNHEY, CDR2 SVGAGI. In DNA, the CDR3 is TGTGCCGGGGGACTAGCGGGAGGGCCGGGCGAGCAGTACTTC. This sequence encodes CAGGLAGGPGEQYF.

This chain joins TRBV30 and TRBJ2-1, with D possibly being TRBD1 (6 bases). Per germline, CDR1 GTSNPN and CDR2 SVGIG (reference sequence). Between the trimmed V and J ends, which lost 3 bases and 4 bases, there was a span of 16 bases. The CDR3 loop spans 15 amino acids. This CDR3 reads CAWRPTGTGYNEQFF. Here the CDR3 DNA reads TGTGCCTGGAGACCTACAGGGACGGGATACAATGAGCAGTTCTTC. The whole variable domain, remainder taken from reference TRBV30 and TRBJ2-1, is SQTIHQWPATLVQPVGSPLSLECTVEGTSNPNLYWYRQAAGRGLQLLFYSVGIGQISSEVPQNLSASRPQDRQFILSSKKLLLSDSGFYLCAWRPTGTGYNEQFFGPGTRLTVL.

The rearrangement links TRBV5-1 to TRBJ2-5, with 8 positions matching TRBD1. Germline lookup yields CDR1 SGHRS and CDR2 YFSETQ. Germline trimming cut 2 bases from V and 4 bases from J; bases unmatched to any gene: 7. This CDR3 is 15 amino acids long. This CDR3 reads CASSFPRGLGETQYF. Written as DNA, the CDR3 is TGCGCCAGCAGCTTTCCCAGGGGGCTCGGAGAGACCCAGTACTTC.

For the CDR3, the DNA is TGTGCCAGCAGCTTAAGACAGGGGGGAGTAGACGAGCAGTACTTC. Protein: CASSLRQGGVDEQYF. This chain connects TRBV7-6 to TRBJ2-7; 9 bases match TRBD1. The CDR3 totals 15 residues. Germline V gene data show CDR1 as SGHVS and CDR2 as FNYEAQ. V shed 2 bases, J shed 5 bases, and the junction held 7 bases outside the gene matches.

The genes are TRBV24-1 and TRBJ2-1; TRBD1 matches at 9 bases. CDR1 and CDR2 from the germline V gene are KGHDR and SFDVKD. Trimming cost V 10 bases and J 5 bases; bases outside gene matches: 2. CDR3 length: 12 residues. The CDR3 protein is CATRDRDNEQFF. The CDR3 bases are TGTGCCACGCGGGACAGGGACAATGAGCAGTTCTTC.

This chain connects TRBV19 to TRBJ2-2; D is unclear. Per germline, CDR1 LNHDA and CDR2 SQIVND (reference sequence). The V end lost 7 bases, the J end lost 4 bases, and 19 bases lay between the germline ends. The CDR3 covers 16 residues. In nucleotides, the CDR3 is TGTGCCAGTACTACAAACGGGTACGGTCCCACCGGGGAGCTGTTTTTT. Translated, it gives CASTTNGYGPTGELFF.

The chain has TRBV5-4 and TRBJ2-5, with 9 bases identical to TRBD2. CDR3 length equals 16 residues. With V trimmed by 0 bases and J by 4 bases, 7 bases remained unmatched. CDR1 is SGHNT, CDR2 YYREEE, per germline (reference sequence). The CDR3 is CASSLAGASGIETQYF. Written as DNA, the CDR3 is TGTGCCAGCAGCTTGGCCGGGGCTAGCGGGATAGAGACCCAGTACTTC. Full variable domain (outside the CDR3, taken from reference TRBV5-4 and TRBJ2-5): ETGVTQSPTHLIKTRGQQVTLRCSSQSGHNTVSWYQQALGQGPQFIFQYYREEENGRGNFPPRFSGLQFPNYSSELNVNALELDDSALYLCASSLAGASGIETQYFGPGTRLLVL.